This T cell receptor (beta chain) was documented in a study of shared clonotypes between healthy human individuals (dated by TCRdb to about 2020). As for the study more broadly: The cohort included three men and a couple of women between 18 and 49 years of age. For each donor, CD4 naive and CD4 memory were each run on three plates, CD8 naive on two plates, and CD8 memory on one plate. The study deeply sequenced blood TCR repertoires of about 5 healthy adults to estimate repertoire size and the extent of clonotype sharing between individuals. To increase sequencing depth and limit assay-specific biases, TCR repertoire library preparation and sequencing were carried out by different laboratories using diverse techniques. Each donor's leukapheresis produced roughly between roughly 0.9 and 8.9 billion PBMCs. The paper's findings and limits, for the study overall: Sharing across several donors was observed for around 5% of naive CD4, over 3% of naive CD8, 2% to 2.5% of memory CD4, and about 0.4% of memory CD8 clonotypes. Based on pairwise subsampling, the degree of clonotype sharing among donors was expected to be affected by sequencing depth. Rarefaction of sorted-subset datasets indicated incomplete sequencing despite the large sequencing depth. The genetic and exposure-history diversity represented was limited by the small number of donors. Sampling was limited to blood, and TCR repertoires in tissue likely differ from TCR repertoires in blood. Naive subsets generally had larger estimated clonotype richness than memory subsets did. Compared with non-shared clonotypes, clonotypes shared by all four sorted-subset donors had higher generation probabilities.

The CDR3, from cysteine to phenylalanine, totals 12 residues. Only the CDR3 DNA stays, 36 bases, in frame from base 1. The germline V gene (reference sequence) sets CDR1 to GTSNPN and CDR2 to SVGIG. Between the V and J ends, shortened by 6 bases and 4 bases respectively, the junction contains 11 bases. The donors were healthy, HIV-negative adults with no recently reported acute infections or vaccinations. All donors were Caucasian adults living in Nashville, Tennessee, USA. CD4+ T cells were enriched by magnetic negative selection; naive cells were then positively selected on CD45RA, and the negative fraction formed the memory subset. Blood was collected by leukapheresis, and PBMCs were isolated by Ficoll-Histopaque density gradient centrifugation and then cryopreserved in liquid nitrogen vapor phase. Purity and quantity of every magnetically sorted T cell population were checked by analytical flow cytometry. Genomic DNA was isolated from every sorted fraction and measured by UV absorbance on a Nanodrop 2000c.

In the case of this clone: Its cognate antigen has yet to be identified. No base quality information exists; no much larger clone differs at one position.

TCR CDR3 regions were amplified from genomic DNA by multiplex PCR using the deep immunoSEQ assay. For each cell subset, the extracted genomic DNA was distributed evenly across all wells of several immunoSEQ 96-well plates, and each plate served as one replicate. For sorted subsets, each replicate PCR was loaded with approximately 0.2 ug genomic DNA, equivalent to 25,000 to 35,000 T cell genomes. The purified libraries were quantified using a Qubit 3.0 fluorometer, sized with a Bioanalyzer 2100, and then quantified again using the KAPA Library Quantification kit. Every immunoSEQ 96-well plate was sequenced on a separate single-read 150-cycle Illumina NextSeq 550 flow cell. In the original analysis: Because the immunoSEQ output included only junctional sequences and no quality scores, the filtering could not be the same as the filtering used for full-length reads. To assign V/J genes and CDR3, sequences were annotated using PyIR, a Python wrapper for IgBLAST v1.9, with IMGT germline references. Any read was removed if the V/J assignment was weak (E-value above 1e-6), the CDR3 was missing, or the read contained stop codons, out-of-frame junctions, or ambiguous translated residues. A V3J clonotype was defined by an identical inferred V gene, J gene, and CDR3 amino acid sequence. To compute the percentage overlap between repertoires, the number of shared unique clonotypes was divided by the size of the smaller repertoire. RTK rarefaction, the Chao1 estimator, and Recon v2.1 estimates of unobserved clonotypes were used to assess repertoire richness. Generation probabilities for all TCRbeta clonotypes obtained by the gDNA method from a handful of donors were computed using OLGA. In TCRdb, the immuneACCESS table is reduced to in-frame sequences with V and J assigned. These tables do not hold every clone; where another copy was compared, an unresolved V gene accounts for under half, and the others remain unexplained. From that table come the V and J calls and clone size; the DNA was used to work out D and trimming. Counted in this sample were under 2.5 million clones; just under 95% of them appeared once. The leading ten clones occupy approximately 0.41% of the sample.

The receptor chain draws on TRBV30 and TRBJ2-3; a confident D gene designation cannot be given. Sequencing was carried out using naive CD4+ T cells from PBMCs. What the cell subset or site label conveys for this sample: CD45RA+ positively selected. This TCR was sampled from a man younger than 35 in good health. Some clones in this sample may be carry-over from other donors' samples. The CDR3 has the sequence CACSNSPDTQYF. The bases read TGTGCCTGCTCAAATTCCCCAGATACGCAGTATTTT.